This is a list of T cell receptor beta chains from one sample in a study of T cells in localized non-small cell lung cancer. The data were produced by immunoSEQ multiplex PCR, yet TCRdb's version contains in-frame clones alone and is incomplete. The sample consists of 25,000 or so clones, approximately 88% of them appearing once. This specimen consisted of PBMCs, obtained before any cancer treatment. The receptors come from a man aged 40 to 75 with stage II lung adenocarcinoma. CDR3s include the opening cysteine and the closing phenylalanine or tryptophan. D genes are given only for firm matches. For some rows the clone size is stated as once, few or many, or as a class when expanded; others skip it.

j_gene,v_gene,abundance,d_gene,CDR3aa,CDR3nt
TRBJ1-2,TRBV28,NA,NA,CASTDSGREGYTF,TGTGCCAGCACTGATAGCGGACGGGAGGGCTACACCTTC
TRBJ1-5,TRBV15,NA,NA,CATAGHLAPYQPQHF,TGTGCCACCGCCGGACACTTGGCCCCTTACCAGCCCCAGCATTTT
TRBJ2-7,TRBV29-1,NA,TRBD2,CSAGTYGGRAYEQYF,TGCAGCGCTGGGACCTATGGCGGGAGGGCCTACGAGCAGTACTTC
TRBJ2-3,TRBV28,NA,TRBD2,CASSEQAGLAGPPPGTDTQYF,TGTGCCAGCAGCGAGCAGGCGGGACTAGCGGGGCCGCCCCCAGGGACAGATACGCAGTATTTT
TRBJ2-2,TRBV7-9,NA,NA,CASSFQSGYHGELFF,TGTGCCAGCAGCTTTCAGTCGGGGTATCACGGGGAGCTGTTTTTT
TRBJ1-1,TRBV7-2,once,NA,CASHHLVTEAFF,TGTGCCAGCCACCACTTGGTCACTGAAGCTTTCTTT
TRBJ2-3,TRBV2,NA,TRBD2,CASFGSGGANTQYF,TGTGCCAGCTTCGGGAGCGGGGGGGCAAATACGCAGTATTTT
TRBJ2-7,TRBV28,NA,NA,CASSGTALPYEQYF,TGTGCCAGCAGTGGGACGGCGCTACCGTACGAGCAGTACTTC
TRBJ2-2,TRBV7-6,NA,TRBD2,CASSLVAGWNTGELFF,TGTGCCAGCAGCTTAGTAGCGGGATGGAACACCGGGGAGCTGTTTTTT
TRBJ1-6,TRBV2,few,NA,CASSGSFWDDNSPLHF,TGTGCCAGCAGTGGCTCTTTTTGGGATGATAATTCACCCCTCCACTTT
TRBJ2-1,TRBV6-5,NA,NA,CASSYSRLGQNEQFF,TGTGCCAGCAGTTACTCGAGGCTAGGCCAGAATGAGCAGTTCTTC
TRBJ1-2,TRBV5-5,NA,TRBD1,CASSGVGGWNYGYTF,TGTGCCAGCAGCGGGGTAGGGGGCTGGAACTATGGCTACACCTTC
TRBJ1-1,TRBV30,NA,NA,CASVTGNTEAFF,TGTGCAAGTGTAACGGGGAACACTGAAGCTTTCTTT
TRBJ2-6,TRBV19,NA,TRBD2,CASTPASGTGANVLTF,TGTGCCAGTACCCCGGCTAGCGGGACTGGGGCCAACGTCCTGACTTTC
TRBJ1-1,TRBV30,NA,NA,CAWSVLTNTEAFF,TGTGCCTGGAGTGTACTGACGAACACTGAAGCTTTCTTT
TRBJ2-3,TRBV7-3,once,TRBD1,CASSPRPGQTLDTQYF,TGTGCCAGCAGCCCCCGCCCGGGACAGACTTTAGATACGCAGTATTTT
TRBJ1-2,TRBV29-1,NA,TRBD1,CSGTGNGYTF,TGCAGCGGGACAGGAAATGGCTACACCTTC
TRBJ2-1,TRBV7-6,NA,TRBD1,CASSGTGTMNEQFF,TGTGCCAGCAGCGGGACAGGGACCATGAATGAGCAGTTCTTC
TRBJ2-2,TRBV30,NA,TRBD2,CAWSEGGYFTGELFF,TGTGCCTGGAGCGAGGGAGGGTACTTTACCGGGGAGCTGTTTTTT
TRBJ2-7,TRBV7-9,NA,TRBD1,CASSLPGQGPYEQYF,TGTGCCAGCAGCTTGCCGGGACAGGGGCCCTACGAGCAGTACTTC
TRBJ2-2,TRBV10-3,NA,TRBD1,CAISGSGTGGRELFF,TGTGCCATCAGTGGGTCCGGGACAGGGGGCCGGGAGCTGTTTTTT
TRBJ1-2,TRBV5-1,NA,NA,CASSQTTNYGYTF,TGCGCCAGCAGCCAAACTACGAACTATGGCTACACCTTC
TRBJ2-3,TRBV4-2,NA,NA,CASSQDPSGRQYF,TGTGCCAGCAGCCAAGATCCGAGCGGAAGGCAGTATTTT
TRBJ2-2,TRBV28,NA,NA,CASSLIRNTGELFF,TGTGCCAGCAGTCTCATCCGGAACACCGGGGAGCTGTTTTTT
TRBJ1-5,TRBV27,few,NA,CASGHSDQPQHF,TGTGCCAGCGGGCACTCCGATCAGCCCCAGCATTTT
TRBJ1-1,TRBV10-3,NA,NA,CAISESTGTFNEAFF,TGTGCCATCAGTGAATCGACGGGAACTTTCAATGAAGCTTTCTTT
TRBJ1-3,TRBV5-6,NA,NA,CASSPTPGTYSGNTIYF,TGTGCCAGCAGCCCGACGCCCGGGACATACTCTGGAAACACCATATATTTT
TRBJ2-3,TRBV7-3,NA,TRBD2,CASSPRLAGADTDTQYF,TGTGCCAGCAGCCCGAGACTAGCGGGGGCTGACACAGATACGCAGTATTTT
TRBJ2-6,TRBV9,NA,NA,CASSVREPSGANVLTF,TGTGCCAGCAGCGTACGAGAACCCTCTGGGGCCAACGTCCTGACTTTC
TRBJ1-1,TRBV18,NA,TRBD1,CASSPPTGDTEAFF,TGTGCCAGCTCACCCCCGACAGGGGACACTGAAGCTTTCTTT
TRBJ2-3,TRBV7-3,once,NA,CASSLSYTDTQYF,TGTGCCAGCAGCTTATCTTACACAGATACGCAGTATTTT
TRBJ1-2,TRBV13,NA,NA,CASSLGPRQDYGYTF,TGTGCCAGCAGCTTAGGCCCCCGGCAGGACTATGGCTACACCTTC
TRBJ1-5,TRBV11-2,NA,TRBD1,CASSRGDRDSNQPQHF,TGTGCCAGCAGCCGCGGGGACAGGGATAGCAATCAGCCCCAGCATTTT
TRBJ2-1,TRBV10-2,NA,NA,CASSEPPIAGYNEQFF,TGCGCCAGCAGTGAGCCACCAATAGCCGGTTACAATGAGCAGTTCTTC
TRBJ2-3,TRBV19,NA,NA,CASSISGDTQYF,TGTGCCAGTAGTATCTCCGGAGATACGCAGTATTTT
TRBJ1-2,TRBV2,NA,NA,CASRQAGGGYTF,TGTGCCAGCAGACAGGCTGGTGGGGGCTACACCTTC